A selection of T cell receptor beta chains follows, all from one sample in a study of PD-1 blockade in classical Hodgkin lymphoma. The table came from immunoSEQ multiplex PCR; TCRdb's copy has only in-frame clones and leaves some out. This sample yields about 150,000 clones, of which approximately 81% are seen a single time; roughly 9.2% belongs to the top ten. The sequencing used peripheral blood mononuclear cells (PBMCs), collected before the second cycle of nivolumab. These receptors originate from a human donor with classical Hodgkin lymphoma. Each CDR3 is given without its conserved first and last residue. A D gene is named only where the DNA matches it firmly.

d_call	v_call	j_call	cdr3_aa
TRBD1	TRBV19	TRBJ1-2	ASSIGTGSNYGYT
NA	TRBV5-1	TRBJ2-5	ASSLDSAGLETQY
NA	TRBV5-1	TRBJ2-3	ASRYVGAITDTQY
NA	TRBV19	TRBJ1-2	ASSLYRDSDGYT
TRBD1	TRBV5-1	TRBJ1-5	ASSLGPTGGGNQPQH
NA	TRBV9	TRBJ2-2	ASTMDSFANTGELF
NA	TRBV10-3	TRBJ2-5	ATSGRETQY
NA	TRBV7-2	TRBJ1-3	ASSYSGNTIY
NA	TRBV6-5	TRBJ1-5	ASRGDQPQH
NA	TRBV6-6	TRBJ1-2	ASSYVGGYGYT
TRBD1	TRBV5-6	TRBJ1-6	ASSVGQGGSPLH
NA	TRBV11-1	TRBJ2-7	ASSPGGGNEQY
NA	TRBV6-5	TRBJ2-3	ASSYSGSQSTDTQY
NA	TRBV19	TRBJ1-2	ASSVQVGYGYT
TRBD2	TRBV5-1	TRBJ2-1	ASGSLAGQKDEQF
NA	TRBV6-5	TRBJ1-3	ATLSPSSGNTIY
NA	TRBV30	TRBJ1-2	AWRAGVNYGYT
TRBD2	TRBV11-2	TRBJ2-3	ASSQRLAGGPSTDTQY
TRBD1	TRBV27	TRBJ2-7	ASSLTGTGPHEQY
NA	TRBV23-1	TRBJ2-7	ATEVRGGEQY
NA	TRBV27	TRBJ2-2	ASSVMGQPTGELF
NA	TRBV19	TRBJ2-5	ASSLTLARAQETQY
NA	TRBV28	TRBJ2-5	ASYHFGQTYQETQY
NA	TRBV5-1	TRBJ2-1	ASSPGIRSSYNEQF
NA	TRBV6-5	TRBJ1-3	ASSYDPRNTIY
NA	TRBV6-5	TRBJ1-2	ASSFDAAPD
NA	TRBV6-4	TRBJ1-5	ASSESGGSNQPQH
TRBD2	TRBV6-1	TRBJ2-1	ASNEERGGI
NA	TRBV5-1	TRBJ2-7	ASSLGGGQSYEQY
NA	TRBV6-5	TRBJ1-1	ASSYYPNTEAF
NA	TRBV18	TRBJ2-5	ASPPLHGETQY
TRBD1	TRBV18	TRBJ2-6	ASSPTGTGHSGANVLT
NA	TRBV10-3	TRBJ1-4	AISQGSNEKLF
NA	TRBV7-2	TRBJ2-5	ASGHRRYQETQY
NA	TRBV5-1	TRBJ2-5	ASSEDWEETQY
TRBD1	TRBV19	TRBJ2-5	ASSKGQGLGAGRQETQY
NA	TRBV5-1	TRBJ2-5	ASSLASTVGTQY
TRBD1	TRBV28	TRBJ2-5	ASIPNPGQSQETQY
NA	TRBV5-6	TRBJ2-7	ASSLRVGSHEQY
TRBD1	TRBV7-3	TRBJ1-2	ASSFDRGRLSGYT
NA	TRBV6-6	TRBJ2-1	ASTGSGRDEQF
TRBD2	TRBV9	TRBJ2-3	ASSTGLAGGTSTDTQY